Below are 25 T cell receptor beta chains sequenced from a single sample in a study of identifying expanded T cells in peripheral blood (dated by TCRdb to 2018 to 2020). The method behind the library was the immunoSEQ multiplex PCR assay. TCRdb stores this immuneACCESS table with in-frame sequences only. Part of the clones is absent; in the studies checked, under half of the shortfall reflects unresolved V genes, and no reason is known for the rest. This sample holds 75,000 to 100,000 clones; approximately 91% were observed only once. The ten largest clones add up to approximately 2.6% of the sample. Sequencing was performed on blood. Source of these receptors: a person aged 18 to 69 in good health.

This chain uses TRBV4-1 with TRBJ2-7; 8 bases map to TRBD1. The CDR3 covers 13 residues. V lost 3 bases to trimming and J lost 3 bases; unmatched junction nucleotides: 1. Germline CDR1 reads MGHRA; CDR2 reads YSYEKL. The DNA of the CDR3 is TGCGCCAGCAGCCAGGGACAGGACTACGAGCAGTACTTC. It translates to CASSQGQDYEQYF.

CDR3 nucleotide sequence: TGTGCCAGCAGTTACTCGGAGAGGACTGAAGCTTTCTTT. It translates to CASSYSERTEAFF. The V gene is TRBV6-6, the J gene TRBJ1-1; D is uncertain. Between the trimmed V and J ends, which lost 0 bases and 5 bases, there was a span of 7 bases. Germline V CDR1 and CDR2: MNHNY, SVGAGI (reference sequence). The CDR3 runs 13 residues.

This clone occurred once. The rearrangement joins TRBV4-3 to TRBJ2-5; D assignment may be TRBD1 or TRBD2 (5 bases each). In germline, CDR1 is LGHNA, CDR2 YSLEER. The germline V and J ends were trimmed by 0 bases and 4 bases, with 15 bases remaining between them. This CDR3 spans 16 amino acids. CDR3 sequence reads: CASSQDFPGQTETQYF. In DNA form, the CDR3 reads TGCGCCAGCAGCCAAGATTTCCCGGGGCAGACAGAGACCCAGTACTTC.

V is TRBV13 and J is TRBJ1-4, with 10 bases aligning to TRBD1. Per the germline V gene, CDR1 is PRHDT and CDR2 is FYEKMQ (reference sequence). V gave up 4 bases and J gave up 10 bases; unmatched junction bases: 6. The CDR3 sequence is 14 residues long. The CDR3 region is CASSSRDRGGKLFF. Here the CDR3 DNA reads TGTGCCAGCAGCTCCCGGGACAGGGGCGGAAAACTGTTTTTT.

CDR3 sequence: CASSLSDRTPNQYF. CDR3 nucleotide sequence: TGTGCCAGCAGCTTATCCGACAGGACGCCGAACCAGTACTTC. The rearrangement joins TRBV7-2 to TRBJ2-5; TRBD1 is a possible D gene (6 bases). This CDR3 spans 14 amino acids. V lost 2 bases to trimming and J lost 10 bases, with 17 bases between them. Per the germline V gene, CDR1 is SGHTA and CDR2 is FQGNSA.

The V call is TRBV21-1, the J call TRBJ2-7; the table's TRBD2 call for D was not verified on the DNA. TRBV21-1 is shown as a pseudogene. CDR3 length: 16 residues. CDR3 sequence reads: CASSNLSGGPIPEQYF. For the CDR3, the DNA is TGTGCCAGCAGCAACCTCTCGGGGGGTCCCATCCCCGAGCAGTACTTC.

The chain links TRBV5-6 to TRBJ2-2; 10 bases agree with TRBD1. Unmatched junction bases numbered 5, after V lost 4 bases and J lost 5 bases. Germline V gene lookup returns CDR1 SGHDT and CDR2 YYEEEE. The CDR3 has 15 amino acids. The CDR3 loop is CASSRDRGQTGELFF. CDR3 sequence (DNA): TGTGCCAGCAGCCGAGACAGGGGGCAAACCGGGGAGCTGTTTTTT.

The V gene is TRBV2, the J gene TRBJ1-2; unclear D gene. The CDR3 is 14 residues long. The germline V and J ends were trimmed by 2 bases and 10 bases, with 17 bases remaining between them. Germline V gene lookup returns CDR1 SNHLY and CDR2 FYNNEI. CDR3 loop: CASSERSGPQLYTF. CDR3 coding DNA: TGTGCCAGCAGTGAAAGGAGTGGGCCCCAGCTCTACACCTTC.

The J gene is TRBJ2-7, the V gene TRBV5-1, with TRBD1 matching over 10 bases. Trimming at V came to 4 bases and at J to 5 bases, leaving 9 bases not matched to a gene. Germline lookup yields CDR1 SGHRS and CDR2 YFSETQ. There are 15 residues in the CDR3. CDR3: CASSRAGTGVNEQYF. The CDR3 bases are TGCGCCAGCAGCCGAGCTGGGACAGGGGTAAACGAGCAGTACTTC.

The V and J genes are TRBV16 and TRBJ2-7; a weak D match, TRBD1 (7 bases). Trimming shortened V by 3 bases and J by 3 bases, and 12 bases separated the two germline ends. This CDR3 region has 14 residues. Germline V gene data show CDR1 as KGHSY and CDR2 as FQNENV. The CDR3 nucleotides are TGTGCCAGCAGCCAGAGACAGGGAGGCTACGAGCAGTACTTC. Residues: CASSQRQGGYEQYF.

V gene TRBV11-3 combines with J gene TRBJ2-3; no definite D call. There are 15 residues in the CDR3. Germline CDR1 and CDR2: SGHNT and YENEEA. V shed 6 bases and J shed 4 bases, with 17 bases lying between them. This CDR3 reads CASRLALTRPDTQYF. The CDR3 DNA reads TGTGCCAGCAGGTTGGCGCTAACACGCCCAGATACGCAGTATTTT.

The genes are TRBV30 and TRBJ2-7; TRBD1 might be the D (6 bases). V was cut by 2 bases and J by 1 base, with 12 bases left in between. The germline V gene encodes CDR1 GTSNPN and CDR2 SVGIG (reference sequence). The CDR3 covers 14 residues. The CDR3 DNA follows: TGTGCCTGGAGTTTGGACAGCGGATCCTACGAGCAGTACTTC. This gives the protein CAWSLDSGSYEQYF.

This clone was detected once. The rearrangement links TRBV7-2 to TRBJ2-2, with D hard to call. Germline V gene data show CDR1 as SGHTA and CDR2 as FQGNSA. The CDR3 is 16 residues long. Trimming took off 7 bases at V and 7 bases at J, with 22 bases between the two ends. CDR3 protein: CASTTRTLRAGGELFF. CDR3 coding DNA: TGTGCCAGCACCACGAGAACTCTTAGGGCAGGCGGGGAGCTGTTTTTT.

This sequence joins TRBV27 and TRBJ1-2; D remains unclear. The CDR3 loop spans 14 amino acids. Per the germline V gene, CDR1 is MNHEY and CDR2 is SMNVEV (reference sequence). V dropped 3 bases and J dropped 0 bases, with 8 bases sitting between them. The CDR3 loop reads CASSFRSANYGYTF. In DNA, the CDR3 is TGTGCCAGCAGTTTCCGTTCGGCTAACTATGGCTACACCTTC.

The chain carries TRBV12-2 and TRBJ1-4; the DNA was not compared with TRBD1, the D call given in the table. TRBV12-2 counts as a pseudogene. The CDR3 length is 17 residues. Here the CDR3 reads CASRLGDSDATNEKLFF. In DNA form, the CDR3 reads TGTGCAAGTCGCTTGGGGGACAGCGACGCAACTAATGAAAAACTGTTTTTT.

V and J are TRBV7-2 and TRBJ2-7; D is perhaps TRBD1 (6 bases). CDR1 and CDR2 from the germline V gene are SGHTA and FQGNSA. V was trimmed by 5 bases and J by 6 bases, leaving 17 bases between them. There are 14 residues in the CDR3. CDR3 nucleotide sequence: TGTGCCAGCAGCCCTGGCCCAGGGGTGTTCGAGCAGTACTTC. The encoded protein is CASSPGPGVFEQYF. Full variable domain (remainder filled in from reference TRBV7-2 and TRBJ2-7): GAGVSQSPSNKVTEKGKDVELRCDPISGHTALYWYRQSLGQGLEFLIYFQGNSAPDKSGLPSDRFSAERTGGSVSTLTIQRTQQEDSAVYLCASSPGPGVFEQYFGPGTRLTVT.

V gene TRBV4-3 combines with J gene TRBJ2-2, with D possibly being TRBD1 or TRBD2 (6 bases each). The germline gives CDR1 LGHNA, CDR2 YSLEER. V was trimmed by 0 bases and J by 4 bases, leaving 12 bases between them. The CDR3 is made up of 16 amino acids. DNA for the CDR3: TGCGCCAGCAGCCAAGAACGGGGGCGCGTCACCGGGGAGCTGTTTTTT. Protein: CASSQERGRVTGELFF.

V gene TRBV2 combines with J gene TRBJ1-1; 11 bases map to TRBD1. The junction had 6 bases not matched to a gene; V was cut back by 5 bases and J by 7 bases. The germline gives CDR1 SNHLY, CDR2 FYNNEI. The CDR3 loop spans 14 amino acids. The CDR3 DNA reads as TGTGCCAGCAGTCCCGGGACAGGGGGGATTGAAGCTTTCTTT. Its protein product is CASSPGTGGIEAFF.

J is TRBJ2-3 and V is TRBV4-1; tentative D call: TRBD2 (6 bases). V was pared by 1 base and J by 1 base, with 12 bases between. This CDR3 comprises 16 residues. Looked up from germline, CDR1 is MGHRA and CDR2 is YSYEKL. CDR3 residues: CASSQGLSGGTDTQYF. In DNA form, the CDR3 reads TGCGCCAGCAGCCAAGGATTGTCGGGGGGCACAGATACGCAGTATTTT.

This chain joins TRBV10-3 and TRBJ2-7; 8 nucleotides line up with TRBD2. Germline lookup yields CDR1 ENHRY and CDR2 SYGVKD. The V segment lost 10 bases and the J segment 4 bases; nucleotides outside the gene matches: 18. The CDR3 sequence is 16 residues long. The CDR3 reads CATGDQRESVRYEQYF. CDR3 nucleotide sequence: TGTGCCACCGGGGATCAGCGGGAGTCCGTTAGGTACGAGCAGTACTTC.

The chain joins TRBV5-4 to TRBJ2-7, with D uncertain. The length of the CDR3 is 15 residues. V lost 3 bases and J 2 bases, leaving 15 bases between the germline ends. From germline, CDR1 is SGHNT and CDR2 YYREEE (reference sequence). CDR3 loop: CASSSDLNVAYEQYF. DNA for the CDR3: TGTGCCAGCAGCTCCGACTTGAATGTCGCCTACGAGCAGTACTTC. The entire variable domain, with the rest obtained from reference TRBV5-4 and TRBJ2-7, is as follows: ETGVTQSPTHLIKTRGQQVTLRCSSQSGHNTVSWYQQALGQGPQFIFQYYREEENGRGNFPPRFSGLQFPNYSSELNVNALELDDSALYLCASSSDLNVAYEQYFGPGTRLTVT.

V and J are TRBV5-4 and TRBJ2-1, with 16 bases matching TRBD2. The CDR3 contains 15 residues. Germline trimming cut 3 bases from V and 9 bases from J; bases unmatched to any gene: 3. Germline loops: CDR1 SGHNT, CDR2 YYREEE (reference sequence). Here the CDR3 DNA reads TGTGCCAGCAGCTCGGGACTAGCGGGGGGGGGTGAGCAGTTCTTC. Translation: CASSSGLAGGGEQFF.

The sample holds one count of this clone. This chain connects TRBV6-1 to TRBJ2-3, with D possibly matching TRBD2 (6 bases). Per germline, CDR1 MNHNS and CDR2 SASEGT. The V end lost 11 bases, the J end lost 4 bases, and 22 bases lay between the germline ends. The CDR3 is 15 amino acids. The CDR3 sequence: CAVENGGSGADTQYF. CDR3 in DNA: TGTGCCGTCGAGAATGGGGGGAGTGGGGCAGATACGCAGTATTTT.

This chain connects TRBV19 to TRBJ1-1; D possibly corresponds to TRBD1 (6 bases). Germline assignment: CDR1 LNHDA and CDR2 SQIVND (reference sequence). The ends were cut back, 4 bases at V and 6 bases at J, with 12 bases in the middle. The CDR3 consists of 13 residues. CDR3 protein: CASSSQQGSEAFF. CDR3 in DNA: TGTGCCAGTAGTAGCCAACAGGGTTCTGAAGCTTTCTTT.

The rearrangement links TRBV2 to TRBJ2-7; D gene unclear. Germline CDR1 SNHLY, CDR2 FYNNEI. This CDR3 has 12 amino acids. Trimming left V 6 bases short and J 0 bases short, with 6 bases between. Written as DNA, the CDR3 is TGTGCCAGCAGGGTGGCCTCCTACGAGCAGTACTTC. Translation gives CASRVASYEQYF.